The present T cell receptor beta chain was sequenced within a study of T-cell reconstitution after alpha-beta-depleted transplantation in children. Points from the study as a whole: Surviving recipient cells, namely T cells and thymic progenitors, were the source of high day-60 TCRbeta diversity in some patients. Several hundred graft clones that had expanded were reportedly the source of alpha-beta T cells about two months after transplant. Counts and diversity of T cells one year after transplant came mostly from newly produced T cells.

V shed 4 bases and J shed 6 bases, with 19 bases lying between them. The CDR3 sequence is 16 residues long. The V gene's germline CDR1 is MGHRA and CDR2 YSYEKL. On this clonotype itself: What it binds is unknown.

Unique molecular identifiers were built into the TCRbeta library. TCRdb analysed the PCR reads with MiXCR anew, one entry per CDR3 protein. The sample has about 310,000 distinct CDR3 sequences, 20% to 30% seen once. The chain combines TRBV4-1 with TRBJ1-3; possible D gene TRBD1, 6 bases. Here the sequenced sample was PBMCs, mostly from graft donor cells, taken 180 days after TCRalphabeta/CD19-depleted stem cell transplant. The sequence was obtained from a male patient aged 10 to 17 who had a stem cell transplant for acute lymphoblastic leukemia, so the T cells may come from the graft donor. The CDR3 is CASSLRTVEISNTIYF. The CDR3 bases are TGCGCCAGCAGCCTAAGGACAGTAGAGATTTCAAACACCATATATTTT.